The clone carrying this T cell receptor beta chain was seen a few times. The antigen remains unidentified. This sample is part of a study of shared clonotypes between healthy human individuals. In the study overall: Each donor's CD8 memory used one plate, CD8 naive two, each CD4 subset three.

General study findings and limits: The study found lower generation probabilities in non-shared clonotypes than in those shared by all four donors.

Negatively enriched CD4+ T cells were divided by CD45RA into naive and memory. V lost 3 bases to trimming and J lost 5 bases, with 13 bases between them. Germline CDR1 reads ENHRY; CDR2 reads SYGVKD. The CDR3 covers 14 residues. Clones were sequenced by immunoSEQ multiplex PCR, and TCRdb holds only the in-frame ones, with some missing. The data show fewer than 3 million clones, roughly 92% seen once. The origin of this receptor is a man between 18 and 35 years old in good health. Some clones in this sample may be carry-over from other donors' samples. J is TRBJ1-1 and V is TRBV10-3; D not certain. Sequenced: naive CD4+ T cells from PBMCs. Subset denoted: CD45RA+ positively selected. CDR3 sequence: CAISDPGLGTEAFF. The CDR3 region has the DNA TGTGCCATCAGTGATCCTGGGTTGGGAACTGAAGCTTTCTTT.